Included here is one TCR beta chain sequence, with context. These data are taken from a study of glioma-infiltrating T cells after dendritic cell vaccination. For the study at large: Three intradermal dendritic cell vaccine injections were given every two weeks.

V shed 9 bases and J 1 base; nucleotides not matched to a gene: 5. Germline V gene data show CDR1 as SNHLY and CDR2 as FYNNEI. The CDR3 has 13 amino acids. No glioblastoma patient carried an isocitrate dehydrogenase mutation. Amplification used 60 V beta primers and 13 J beta primers. Sequencing used immunoSEQ multiplex PCR; TCRdb keeps in-frame clones, though not all of them. The table has 75,000 to 100,000 clones, approximately 81% seen once. This chain connects TRBV2 to TRBJ2-5; 7 bases align to TRBD1. Source: blood, taken before dendritic cell vaccination. The source of this sequence is a human donor with glioblastoma. CDR3 bases: TGTGCCAGTAATAGACAGGGCCAAGAGACCCAGTACTTC. Its translation is CASNRQGQETQYF.